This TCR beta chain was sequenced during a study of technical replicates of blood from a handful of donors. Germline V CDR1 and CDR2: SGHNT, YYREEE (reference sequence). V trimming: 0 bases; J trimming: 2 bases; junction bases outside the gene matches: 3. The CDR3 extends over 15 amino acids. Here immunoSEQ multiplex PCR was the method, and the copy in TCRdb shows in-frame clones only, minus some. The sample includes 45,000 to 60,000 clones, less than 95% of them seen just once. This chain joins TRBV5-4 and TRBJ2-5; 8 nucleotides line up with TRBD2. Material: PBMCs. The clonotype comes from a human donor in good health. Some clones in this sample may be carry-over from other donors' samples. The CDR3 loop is CASSLVAGGQETQYF. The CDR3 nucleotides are TGTGCCAGCAGCTTGGTTGCGGGGGGACAAGAGACCCAGTACTTC. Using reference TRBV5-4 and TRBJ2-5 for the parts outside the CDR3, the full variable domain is ETGVTQSPTHLIKTRGQQVTLRCSSQSGHNTVSWYQQALGQGPQFIFQYYREEENGRGNFPPRFSGLQFPNYSSELNVNALELDDSALYLCASSLVAGGQETQYFGPGTRLLVL.